This T cell receptor (beta chain) is from a study of blood T cells in healthy people across ages. Study as a whole: About one barcoded beta molecule per two T cells was the capture yield of template switching.

General study findings and limits: With naive T cell percentage, TCR beta diversity showed a strong correlation. The long-lived group displayed more naive CD4+ cells, plus higher diversity, than the aged donors did.

V was clipped by 5 bases and J by 7 bases, with 8 bases between them. This CDR3 spans 12 amino acids. Per the germline V gene, CDR1 is SGHTA and CDR2 is FQGNSA. Using a J-beta primer mix together with a sample-barcoded 5' primer, a second PCR was run for about 6 to 12 cycles. A template-switch adaptor containing 12 random nucleotides labeled each cDNA molecule. TCRdb re-called the 5' RACE reads with MiXCR, one entry per CDR3 protein. This table holds some 860,000 distinct CDR3 sequences, roughly 56% found once. Remarks on this clonotype: Its antigen remains unidentified.

Material for sequencing was blood. The origin of this receptor is a man aged 35 to 55 in good health. V usage is TRBV7-2 and J usage is TRBJ2-2; D uncertain. CDR3 DNA sequence: TGTGCCAGCAGCCCGCGTGACGGGGAGCTGTTTTTT. It translates to CASSPRDGELFF.